A single sample gave rise to the 5 T cell receptor beta chains below, sequenced in a study of molecular identifiers for immune sequencing clone quantification. In TCRdb, the PCR reads were re-called with MiXCR into one record per CDR3 protein. The sample lists about 320,000 distinct CDR3 sequences; roughly a fifth were seen once. Sequencing used naive CD8+ T cells from blood, with Jurkat cell RNA spiked in. Specified subset: FACS-sorted CD8+CD4-CCR7+CD45RA+ naive T cells. These TCRs come from a human donor in good health. Some libraries in this study had Jurkat cell RNA spiked in.

This clonotype showed up many times. J is TRBJ2-3 and V is TRBV29-1; 8 bases fit TRBD2. Germline loops: CDR1 SQVTM, CDR2 ANQGSEA. The V and J ends lost 3 bases and 4 bases, in that order; junction bases with no gene match: 12. CDR3 length equals 16 residues. The DNA for the CDR3 is TGCAGCGTTGAGTTTGTCTCGGGACTAGTTGCAGATACGCAGTATTTT. Its translation: CSVEFVSGLVADTQYF.

This clonotype was counted ten times or more. The chain carries TRBV5-8 and TRBJ2-7, with no clear D. Germline V CDR1 and CDR2: SGHTS, YDEGEE. This CDR3 comprises 12 residues. V lost 4 bases to trimming and J lost 6 bases, with 11 bases between them. CDR3 protein: CASSPSPTEQYF. The CDR3 coding sequence is TGTGCCAGCAGCCCCTCCCCGACCGAGCAGTACTTC.

A remark on this clonotype: A read error may be the cause here, since a much bigger clone is one base away. The chain couples TRBV19 to TRBJ2-7; TRBD1 might be the D (5 bases). From germline, CDR1 is LNHDA and CDR2 SQIVND (reference sequence). This CDR3 region has 14 residues. The CDR3 DNA is TGTGCCAGTAGTATAATGGACACCGCCTACGAGCAGTGCTTC. As protein: CASSIMDTAYEQCF.

This clonotype has ten or more counts. The CDR3 is CSVEDYNEQFF. The CDR3 DNA reads as TGCAGCGTTGAAGATTACAATGAGCAGTTCTTC. V and J are TRBV29-1 and TRBJ2-1, with D hard to call. The CDR3 loop spans 11 amino acids. V lost 0 bases to trimming and J lost 4 bases, with 1 base between them. Germline V gene data show CDR1 as SQVTM and CDR2 as ANQGSEA.

This clonotype has a handful of counts. The V gene is TRBV20-1, the J gene TRBJ1-5; D is undetermined. Deletions cut 3 bases from V and 0 bases from J, with 9 bases between. Germline V gene lookup returns CDR1 DFQATT and CDR2 SNEGSKA (reference sequence). The CDR3 is 14 amino acids. CDR3 protein: CSASVQISNQPQHF. The CDR3 coding sequence is TGCAGTGCTAGCGTTCAAATTAGCAATCAGCCCCAGCATTTT.